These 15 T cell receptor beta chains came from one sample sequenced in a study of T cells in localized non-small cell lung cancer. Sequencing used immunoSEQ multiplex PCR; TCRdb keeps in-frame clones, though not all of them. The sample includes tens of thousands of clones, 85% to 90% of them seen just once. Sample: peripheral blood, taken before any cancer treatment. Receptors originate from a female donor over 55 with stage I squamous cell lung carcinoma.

The CDR3 region has the DNA TGTGCCAGCAGTGGATCCAGGGACCGGCAGCCCCAGCATTTT. Translation gives CASSGSRDRQPQHF. The rearrangement joins TRBV6-5 to TRBJ1-5; the D gene is possibly TRBD1 (5 bases). This CDR3 has 14 residues. Germline V gives CDR1 MNHEY, CDR2 SVGAGI. Trimming stripped 5 bases from V and 7 bases from J, with 15 bases between.

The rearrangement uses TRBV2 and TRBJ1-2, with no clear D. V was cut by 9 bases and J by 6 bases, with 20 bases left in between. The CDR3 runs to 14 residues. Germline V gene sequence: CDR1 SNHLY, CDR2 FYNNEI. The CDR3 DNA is TGTGCCAGAACAAACGTAGGCGGGATCGATGGCTACACCTTC. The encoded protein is CARTNVGGIDGYTF. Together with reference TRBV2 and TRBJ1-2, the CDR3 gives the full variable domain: EPEVTQTPSHQVTQMGQEVILRCVPISNHLYFYWYRQILGQKVEFLVSFYNNEISEKSEIFDDQFSVERPDGSNFTLKIRSTKLEDSAMYFCARTNVGGIDGYTFGSGTRLTVV.

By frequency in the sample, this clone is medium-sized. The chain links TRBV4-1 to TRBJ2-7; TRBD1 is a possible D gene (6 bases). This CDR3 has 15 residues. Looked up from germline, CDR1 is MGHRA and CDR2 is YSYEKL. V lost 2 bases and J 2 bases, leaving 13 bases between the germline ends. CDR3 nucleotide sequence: TGCGCCAGCAGCCAAACAACAGGGATGACCTACGAGCAGTACTTC. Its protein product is CASSQTTGMTYEQYF.

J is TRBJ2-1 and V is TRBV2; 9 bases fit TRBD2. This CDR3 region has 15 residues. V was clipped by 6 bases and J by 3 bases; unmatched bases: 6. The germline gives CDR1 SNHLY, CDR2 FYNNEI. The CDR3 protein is CASSRLADIYNEQFF. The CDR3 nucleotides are TGTGCCAGCAGCCGACTAGCGGACATCTACAATGAGCAGTTCTTC.

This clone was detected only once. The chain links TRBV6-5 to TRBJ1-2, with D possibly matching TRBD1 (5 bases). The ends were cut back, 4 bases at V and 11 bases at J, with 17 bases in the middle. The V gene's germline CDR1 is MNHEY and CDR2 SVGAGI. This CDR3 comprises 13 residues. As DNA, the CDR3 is TGTGCCAGCAGTTCCCGGGGGACGTCGGGGTACACCTTC. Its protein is CASSSRGTSGYTF.

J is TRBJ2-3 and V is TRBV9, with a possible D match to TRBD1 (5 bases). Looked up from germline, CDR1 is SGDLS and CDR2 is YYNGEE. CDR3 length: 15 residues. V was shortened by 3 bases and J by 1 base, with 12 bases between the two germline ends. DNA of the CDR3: TGTGCCAGCAGCGCCAGACAAGGGGGCACAGATACGCAGTATTTT. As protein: CASSARQGGTDTQYF.

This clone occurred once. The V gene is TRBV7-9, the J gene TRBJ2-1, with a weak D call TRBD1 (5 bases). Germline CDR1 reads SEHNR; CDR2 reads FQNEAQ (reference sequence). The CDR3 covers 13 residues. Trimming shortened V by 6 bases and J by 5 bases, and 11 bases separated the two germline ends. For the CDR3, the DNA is TGTGCCAGCAGATACAGGAGCCACAATGAGCAGTTCTTC. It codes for CASRYRSHNEQFF.

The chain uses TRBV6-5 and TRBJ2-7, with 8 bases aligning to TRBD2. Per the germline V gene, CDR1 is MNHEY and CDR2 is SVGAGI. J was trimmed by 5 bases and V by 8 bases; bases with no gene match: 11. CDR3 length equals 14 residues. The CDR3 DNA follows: TGTGCCAGCGGGAGGGCTAGCGGGCAACACGAGCAGTACTTC. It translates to CASGRASGQHEQYF.

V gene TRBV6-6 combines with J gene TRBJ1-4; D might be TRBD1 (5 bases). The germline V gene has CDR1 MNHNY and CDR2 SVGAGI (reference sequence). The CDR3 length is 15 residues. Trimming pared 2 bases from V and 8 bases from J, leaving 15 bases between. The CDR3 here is CASSYGTSGGEKLFF. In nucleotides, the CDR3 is TGTGCCAGCAGTTACGGGACCTCCGGTGGGGAAAAACTGTTTTTT.

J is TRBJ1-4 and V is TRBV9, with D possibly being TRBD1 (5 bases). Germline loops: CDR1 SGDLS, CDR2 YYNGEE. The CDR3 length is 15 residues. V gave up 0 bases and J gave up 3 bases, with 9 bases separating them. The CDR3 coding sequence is TGTGCCAGCAGCGTAGCTATCAGGGCTAATGAAAAACTGTTTTTT. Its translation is CASSVAIRANEKLFF.

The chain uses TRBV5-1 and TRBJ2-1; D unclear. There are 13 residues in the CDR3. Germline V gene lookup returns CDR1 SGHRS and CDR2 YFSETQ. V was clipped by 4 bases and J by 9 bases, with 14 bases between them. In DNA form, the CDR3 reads TGCGCCAGCAGCCTCGAGGTTCTCGGTGAGCAGTTCTTC. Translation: CASSLEVLGEQFF.

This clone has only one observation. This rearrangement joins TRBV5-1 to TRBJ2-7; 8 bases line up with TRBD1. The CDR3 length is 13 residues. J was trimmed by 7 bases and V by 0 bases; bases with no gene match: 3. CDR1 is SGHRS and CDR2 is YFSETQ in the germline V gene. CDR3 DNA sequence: TGCGCCAGCAGCTTGGGCAGGGGGCGAGAGCAGTACTTC. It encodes CASSLGRGREQYF.

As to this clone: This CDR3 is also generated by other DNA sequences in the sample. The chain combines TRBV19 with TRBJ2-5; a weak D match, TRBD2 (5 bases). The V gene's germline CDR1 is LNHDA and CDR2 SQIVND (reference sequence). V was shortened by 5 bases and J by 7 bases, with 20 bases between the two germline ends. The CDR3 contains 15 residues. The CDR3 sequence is CASSARDGGLATQYF. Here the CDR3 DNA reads TGTGCCAGTAGTGCTCGTGACGGCGGGCTAGCGACCCAGTACTTC. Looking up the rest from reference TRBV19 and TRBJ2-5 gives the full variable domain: DGGITQSPKYLFRKEGQNVTLSCEQNLNHDAMYWYRQDPGQGLRLIYYSQIVNDFQKGDIAEGYSVSREKKESFPLTVTSAQKNPTAFYLCASSARDGGLATQYFGPGTRLLVL.

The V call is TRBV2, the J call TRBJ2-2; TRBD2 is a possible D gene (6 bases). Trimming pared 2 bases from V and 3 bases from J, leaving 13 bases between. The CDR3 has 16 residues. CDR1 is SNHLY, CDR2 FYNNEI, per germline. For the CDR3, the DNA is TGTGCCAGCAGTGAAATCGGGGGTATAGACACCGGGGAGCTGTTTTTT. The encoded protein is CASSEIGGIDTGELFF.

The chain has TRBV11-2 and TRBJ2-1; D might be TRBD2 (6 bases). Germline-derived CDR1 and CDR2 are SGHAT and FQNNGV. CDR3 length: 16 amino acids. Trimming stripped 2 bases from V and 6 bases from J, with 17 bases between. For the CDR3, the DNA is TGTGCCAGCAGCTTAATTGGAGGGTTGTTTAGCAATGAGCAGTTCTTC. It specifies CASSLIGGLFSNEQFF.